This entry describes one TCR beta chain. The target antigen is unknown. This sample is part of a study of cytomegalovirus exposure and HLA in healthy donors. About the study: Some 85 million unique TCRs, all from HLA-typed donors, were included in an early release of the data.

The PCR employed 60 Vbeta primers together with 13 Jbeta primers. Produced via immunoSEQ multiplex PCR; TCRdb's table is partial and in-frame only. The sample contains 100,000 to 150,000 clones, about three quarters of which appear only once. J was trimmed by 11 bases and V by 10 bases; bases with no gene match: 19. Germline V gene sequence: CDR1 MNHNS, CDR2 SASEGT. The CDR3 has 14 amino acids. Study outcomes and limitations: Within a later analysis, the majority of CMV-associated TCR beta chains appeared HLA-restricted. Exclusion as indistinguishable affected some V segments, including TRBV6-2 and TRBV6-3. For TCR beta chains, V- and J-gene trimming was later linked to a missense DCLRE1C variant.

The source material was PBMCs. The V gene is TRBV6-1, the J gene TRBJ1-1; 7 bases align to TRBD1. This clonotype was obtained from a woman aged 30 to 39 in good health and CMV-seronegative. CDR3 DNA: TGTGCCACCCACCTGCCACAGGGGCCCCAGGGGGCTTTCTTT. This encodes CATHLPQGPQGAFF.